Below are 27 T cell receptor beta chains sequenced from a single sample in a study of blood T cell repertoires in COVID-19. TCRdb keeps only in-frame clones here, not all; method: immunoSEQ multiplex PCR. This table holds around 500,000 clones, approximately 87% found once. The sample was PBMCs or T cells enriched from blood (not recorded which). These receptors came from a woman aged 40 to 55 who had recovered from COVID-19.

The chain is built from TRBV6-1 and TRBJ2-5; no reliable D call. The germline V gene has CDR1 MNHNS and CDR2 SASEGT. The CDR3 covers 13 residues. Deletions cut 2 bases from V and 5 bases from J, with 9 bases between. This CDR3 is CASSELRWETQYF. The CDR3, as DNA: TGTGCCAGCAGTGAACTACGATGGGAGACCCAGTACTTC.

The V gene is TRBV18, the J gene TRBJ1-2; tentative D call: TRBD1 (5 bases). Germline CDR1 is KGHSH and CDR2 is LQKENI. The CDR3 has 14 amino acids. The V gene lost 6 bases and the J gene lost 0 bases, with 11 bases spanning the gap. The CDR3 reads CASSLQQANYGYTF. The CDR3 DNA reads TGTGCCAGCTCCCTCCAACAGGCTAACTATGGCTACACCTTC.

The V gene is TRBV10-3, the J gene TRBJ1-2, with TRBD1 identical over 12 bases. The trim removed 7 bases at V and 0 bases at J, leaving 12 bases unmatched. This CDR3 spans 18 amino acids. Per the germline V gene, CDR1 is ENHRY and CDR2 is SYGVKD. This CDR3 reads CAIKRDRGLYQANYGYTF. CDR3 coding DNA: TGTGCCATCAAACGGGACAGGGGGCTATATCAAGCTAACTATGGCTACACCTTC.

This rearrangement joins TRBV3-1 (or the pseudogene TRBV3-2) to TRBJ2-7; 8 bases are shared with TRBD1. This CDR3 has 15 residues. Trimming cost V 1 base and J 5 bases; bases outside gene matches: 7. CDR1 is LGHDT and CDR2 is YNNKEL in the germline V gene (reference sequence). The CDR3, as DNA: TGTGCCAGCAGCCAAGGGACAGGGAGCGTGGACGAGCAGTACTTC. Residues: CASSQGTGSVDEQYF.

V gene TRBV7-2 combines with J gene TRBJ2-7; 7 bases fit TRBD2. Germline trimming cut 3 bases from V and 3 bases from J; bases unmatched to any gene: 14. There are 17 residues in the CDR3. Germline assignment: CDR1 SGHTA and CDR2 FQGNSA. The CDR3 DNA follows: TGTGCCAGCAGCTTCGCAGCGGGAAGGTTATTGGTCTACGAGCAGTACTTC. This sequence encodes CASSFAAGRLLVYEQYF.

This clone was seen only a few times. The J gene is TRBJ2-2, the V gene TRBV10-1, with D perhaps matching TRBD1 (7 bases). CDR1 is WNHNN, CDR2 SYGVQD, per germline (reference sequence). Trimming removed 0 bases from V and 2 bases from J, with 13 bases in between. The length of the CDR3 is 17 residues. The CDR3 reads CASSESEGQTNTGELFF. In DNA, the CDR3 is TGCGCCAGCAGTGAGTCGGAGGGACAGACCAACACCGGGGAGCTGTTTTTT.

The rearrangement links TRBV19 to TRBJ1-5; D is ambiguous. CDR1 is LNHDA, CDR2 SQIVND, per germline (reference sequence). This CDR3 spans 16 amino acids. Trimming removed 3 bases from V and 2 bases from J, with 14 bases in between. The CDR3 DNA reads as TGTGCCAGTAGTATTGAGGGATTTGGGGGCAATCAGCCCCAGCATTTT. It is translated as CASSIEGFGGNQPQHF.

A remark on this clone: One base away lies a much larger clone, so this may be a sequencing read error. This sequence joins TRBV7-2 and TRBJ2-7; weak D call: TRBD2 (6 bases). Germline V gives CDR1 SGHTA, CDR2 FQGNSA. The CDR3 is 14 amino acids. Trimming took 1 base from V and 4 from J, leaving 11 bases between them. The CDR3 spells CASSLDGSGYEQYF. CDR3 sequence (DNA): TGTGCCAGCAGCTTAGACGGGAGTGGATACGAGCAGTACTTC.

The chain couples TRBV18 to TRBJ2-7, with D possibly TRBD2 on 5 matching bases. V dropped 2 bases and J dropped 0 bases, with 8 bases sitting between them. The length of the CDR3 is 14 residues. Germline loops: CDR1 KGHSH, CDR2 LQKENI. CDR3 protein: CASSPGRDSYEQYF. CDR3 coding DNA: TGTGCCAGCTCACCAGGCCGGGACTCCTACGAGCAGTACTTC.

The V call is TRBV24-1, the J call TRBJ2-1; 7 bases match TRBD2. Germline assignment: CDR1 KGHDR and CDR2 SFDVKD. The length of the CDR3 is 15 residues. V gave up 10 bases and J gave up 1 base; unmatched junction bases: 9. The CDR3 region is CATSLGGLSYNEQFF. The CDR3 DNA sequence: TGTGCCACGAGTTTGGGGGGACTATCCTACAATGAGCAGTTCTTC.

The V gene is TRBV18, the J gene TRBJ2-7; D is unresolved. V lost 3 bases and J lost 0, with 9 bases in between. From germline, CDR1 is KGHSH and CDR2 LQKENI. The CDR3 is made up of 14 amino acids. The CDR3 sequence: CASSPIGDSYEQYF. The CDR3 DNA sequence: TGTGCCAGCTCACCGATCGGTGACTCCTACGAGCAGTACTTC.

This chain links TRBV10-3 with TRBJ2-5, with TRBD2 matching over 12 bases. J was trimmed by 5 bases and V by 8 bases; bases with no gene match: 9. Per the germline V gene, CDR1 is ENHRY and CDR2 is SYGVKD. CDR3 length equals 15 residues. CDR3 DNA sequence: TGTGCCATCTCTAATGGACTAGCGGGGTATGAGACCCAGTACTTC. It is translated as CAISNGLAGYETQYF.

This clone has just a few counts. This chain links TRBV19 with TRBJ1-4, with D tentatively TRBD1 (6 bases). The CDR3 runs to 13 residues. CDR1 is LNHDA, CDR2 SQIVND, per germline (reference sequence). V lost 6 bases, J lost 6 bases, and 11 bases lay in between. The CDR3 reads CASSYREDEKLFF. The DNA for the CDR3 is TGTGCCAGTAGCTACAGGGAAGATGAAAAACTGTTTTTT.

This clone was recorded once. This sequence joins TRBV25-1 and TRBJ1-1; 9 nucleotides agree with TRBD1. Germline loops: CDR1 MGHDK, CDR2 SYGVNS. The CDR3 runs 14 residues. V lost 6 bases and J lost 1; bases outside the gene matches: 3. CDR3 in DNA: TGTGCCAGCAGGGAGACAGGGGGGAACACTGAAGCTTTCTTT. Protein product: CASRETGGNTEAFF.

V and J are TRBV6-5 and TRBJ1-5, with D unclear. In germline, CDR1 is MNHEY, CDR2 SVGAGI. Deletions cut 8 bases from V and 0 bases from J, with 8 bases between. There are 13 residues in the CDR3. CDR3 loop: CASSEYSNQPQHF. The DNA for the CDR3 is TGTGCCAGCTCCGAGTATAGCAATCAGCCCCAGCATTTT.

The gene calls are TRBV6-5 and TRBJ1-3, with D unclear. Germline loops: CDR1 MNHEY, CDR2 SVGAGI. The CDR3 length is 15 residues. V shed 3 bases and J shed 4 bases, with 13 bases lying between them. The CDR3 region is CASSYGPINGNTIYF. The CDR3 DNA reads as TGTGCCAGCAGTTATGGGCCTATCAACGGAAACACCATATATTTT.

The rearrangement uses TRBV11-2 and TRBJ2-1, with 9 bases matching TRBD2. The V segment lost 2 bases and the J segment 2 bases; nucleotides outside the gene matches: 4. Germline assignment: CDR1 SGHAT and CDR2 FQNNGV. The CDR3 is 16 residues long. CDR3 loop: CASSLTGTSTYNEQFF. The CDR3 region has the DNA TGTGCCAGCAGCTTAACTGGGACTAGCACCTACAATGAGCAGTTCTTC.

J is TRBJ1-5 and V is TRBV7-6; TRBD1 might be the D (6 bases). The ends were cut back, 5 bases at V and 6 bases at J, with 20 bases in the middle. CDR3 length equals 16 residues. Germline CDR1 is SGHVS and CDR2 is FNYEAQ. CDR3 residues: CASSPAASGVGQPQHF. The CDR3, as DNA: TGTGCCAGCAGCCCAGCGGCCTCAGGGGTTGGTCAGCCCCAGCATTTT.

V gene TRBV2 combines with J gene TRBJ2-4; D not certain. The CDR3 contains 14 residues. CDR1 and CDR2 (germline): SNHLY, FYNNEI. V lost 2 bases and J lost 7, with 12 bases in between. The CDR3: CASSEQSSINIQYF. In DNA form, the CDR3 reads TGTGCCAGCAGTGAACAAAGCTCGATTAACATTCAGTACTTC.

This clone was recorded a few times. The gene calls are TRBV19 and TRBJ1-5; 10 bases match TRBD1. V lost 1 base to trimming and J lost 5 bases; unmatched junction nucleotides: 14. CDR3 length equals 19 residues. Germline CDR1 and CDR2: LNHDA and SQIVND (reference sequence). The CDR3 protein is CASSIAHATDRGLYQPQHF. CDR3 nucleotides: TGTGCCAGTAGTATAGCCCACGCCACAGACAGGGGGCTCTATCAGCCCCAGCATTTT.

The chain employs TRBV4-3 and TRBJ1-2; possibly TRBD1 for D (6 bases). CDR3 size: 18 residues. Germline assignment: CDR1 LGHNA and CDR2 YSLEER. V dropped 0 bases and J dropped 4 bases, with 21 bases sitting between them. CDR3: CASSQDLEQGALGYGYTF. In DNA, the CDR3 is TGCGCCAGCAGCCAAGATCTGGAACAGGGAGCCCTAGGCTATGGCTACACCTTC.

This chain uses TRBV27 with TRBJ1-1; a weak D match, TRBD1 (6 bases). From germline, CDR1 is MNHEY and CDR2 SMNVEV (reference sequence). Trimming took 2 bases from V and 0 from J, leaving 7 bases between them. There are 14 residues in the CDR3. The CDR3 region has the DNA TGTGCCAGCAGTTTACAGGGGTTGAACACTGAAGCTTTCTTT. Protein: CASSLQGLNTEAFF.

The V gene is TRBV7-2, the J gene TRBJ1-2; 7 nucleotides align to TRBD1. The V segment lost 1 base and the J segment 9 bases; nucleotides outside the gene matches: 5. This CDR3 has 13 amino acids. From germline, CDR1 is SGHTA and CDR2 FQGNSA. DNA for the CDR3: TGTGCCAGCAGCTTAGACAGGGGTCAGAGCTACACCTTC. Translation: CASSLDRGQSYTF.

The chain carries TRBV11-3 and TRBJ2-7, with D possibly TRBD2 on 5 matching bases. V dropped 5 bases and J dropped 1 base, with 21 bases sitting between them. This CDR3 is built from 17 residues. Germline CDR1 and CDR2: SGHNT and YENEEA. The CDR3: CASSTTGRSRGSYEQYF. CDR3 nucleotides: TGTGCCAGCAGCACCACCGGAAGGAGTAGAGGGTCCTACGAGCAGTACTTC.

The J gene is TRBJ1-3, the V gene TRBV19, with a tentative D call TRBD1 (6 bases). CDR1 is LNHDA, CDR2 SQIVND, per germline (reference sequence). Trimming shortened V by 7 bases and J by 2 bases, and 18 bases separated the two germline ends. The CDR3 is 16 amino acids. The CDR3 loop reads CASKGQNTETGNTIYF. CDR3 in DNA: TGTGCCAGTAAAGGACAGAACACAGAAACTGGAAACACCATATATTTT.

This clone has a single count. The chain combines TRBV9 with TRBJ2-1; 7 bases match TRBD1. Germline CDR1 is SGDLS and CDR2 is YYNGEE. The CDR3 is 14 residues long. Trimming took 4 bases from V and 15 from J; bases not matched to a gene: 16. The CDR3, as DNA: TGTGCCAGCAGCACTCCCCGGCCGGGACAGCTATTGTTCTTC. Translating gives CASSTPRPGQLLFF.

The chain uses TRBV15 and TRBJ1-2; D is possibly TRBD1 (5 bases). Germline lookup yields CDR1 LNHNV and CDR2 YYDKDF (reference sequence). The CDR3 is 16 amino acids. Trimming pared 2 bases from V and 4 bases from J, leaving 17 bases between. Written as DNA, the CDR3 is TGTGCCACCAGCAGACTCCCGGGGCGGGAAAGCTATGGCTACACCTTC. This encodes CATSRLPGRESYGYTF.